This T cell receptor (beta chain) derives from a study of OX40 agonist ivuxolimab in advanced cancers. The overall study: Ivuxolimab, an agonistic anti-OX40 (CD134) antibody, was given to patients. Among those enrolled, mean age was approximately 60 years (range about 23 to 79) and about 79% were male.

Only in-frame clones appear in the TCRdb table, and some are missing; sequencing was by immunoSEQ multiplex PCR. The data contain tens of thousands of clones, about nine tenths of them singletons. CDR3 length: 18 residues. The germline CDR1 and CDR2 sequences are SGHDT and YYEEEE. V dropped 2 bases and J dropped 1; count of bases not matched to a gene: 13. Notes on the study in general: Some of the nonresponding patients also showed low levels of normalized T-cell clonal expansion.

In its sample, this clone was seen once. Its antigen is currently unknown. This receptor was taken from an adult with an advanced solid tumor such as melanoma, head and neck, liver or kidney cancer. Specimen: CD4+ or CD8+ T cells sorted from blood, collected in a trial of the OX40 agonist ivuxolimab. V gene TRBV5-6 combines with J gene TRBJ1-2; 8 bases are a match to TRBD1. This CDR3 is CASSFSPTGTGDNYGYTF. CDR3 coding DNA: TGTGCCAGCAGCTTTTCCCCCACCGGGACAGGCGATAACTATGGCTACACCTTC.